One and the same sample provided the 22 T cell receptor beta chains below, sequenced in a study of T-cell memory formation after mild COVID-19. TCRdb used MiXCR to reprocess the 5' RACE reads, holding one entry per CDR3 protein. The data contain some 300,000 distinct CDR3 sequences, around a fifth of them seen just once; the ten biggest clones take up roughly a fifth. Sequencing was performed on PBMCs or a T cell subset sorted from them (not recorded which). The receptors shown here come from a man between 18 and 35 years old who had mild COVID-19 (a few samples of this study predate the infection). Cell type and time point are not known.

CDR3 loop: CSARAPGQGGDEQFF. In DNA form, the CDR3 reads TGCAGTGCTAGAGCCCCCGGACAGGGAGGCGATGAGCAGTTCTTC. This sequence joins TRBV20-1 and TRBJ2-1; 8 nucleotides align to TRBD1. Looked up from germline, CDR1 is DFQATT and CDR2 is SNEGSKA (reference sequence). The CDR3 length is 15 residues. Unmatched junction bases numbered 10, after V lost 1 base and J lost 8 bases.

The genes are TRBV19 and TRBJ1-5; TRBD1 aligns across 8 bases. The CDR3 is made up of 14 amino acids. V dropped 5 bases and J dropped 4; count of bases not matched to a gene: 4. Germline values: CDR1 LNHDA, CDR2 SQIVND (reference sequence). CDR3 coding DNA: TGTGCCAGTAGTCAGGGGGCTCGGAATCAGCCCCAGCATTTT. The encoded protein is CASSQGARNQPQHF.

Only a few counts were recorded for this clonotype. The chain joins TRBV5-1 to TRBJ1-2, with a tentative D call TRBD1 (6 bases). Trimming removed 0 bases from V and 7 bases from J, with 13 bases in between. This CDR3 has 14 residues. Germline CDR1 SGHRS, CDR2 YFSETQ. CDR3: CASSLVAGARGYTF. The CDR3 bases are TGCGCCAGCAGCTTGGTGGCGGGGGCGCGTGGCTACACCTTC.

The rearrangement joins TRBV15 to TRBJ2-5; D uncertain. Germline assignment: CDR1 LNHNV and CDR2 YYDKDF (reference sequence). The germline V and J ends were trimmed by 0 bases and 0 bases, with 8 bases remaining between them. The length of the CDR3 is 15 residues. The chain's CDR3 is CATSRDPADQETQYF. In nucleotides, the CDR3 is TGTGCCACCAGCAGAGATCCTGCGGACCAAGAGACCCAGTACTTC.

This clonotype was detected a few times. The rearrangement joins TRBV6-2 or TRBV6-3 to TRBJ2-2; D uncertain. Per the germline V gene, CDR1 is MNHEY and CDR2 is SVGEGT. V was shortened by 4 bases and J by 6 bases, with 12 bases between the two germline ends. The CDR3 spans 14 residues. The CDR3 loop reads CASSSPLEAGELFF. The DNA of the CDR3 is TGTGCCAGCAGTTCCCCGCTAGAGGCCGGGGAGCTGTTTTTT.

This clonotype turned up a few times. This sequence joins TRBV20-1 and TRBJ2-3; D remains ambiguous. CDR1 is DFQATT and CDR2 is SNEGSKA in the germline V gene (reference sequence). Trimming left V 0 bases short and J 1 base short, with 11 bases between. This CDR3 comprises 15 residues. The CDR3 reads CSARDRLQGTDTQYF. The CDR3 DNA follows: TGCAGTGCTAGAGATAGGTTGCAGGGCACAGATACGCAGTATTTT.

A few counts support this clonotype. The chain combines TRBV4-3 with TRBJ2-1, with 9 bases aligning to TRBD2. The CDR3 extends over 16 amino acids. The V segment lost 3 bases and the J segment 9 bases; nucleotides outside the gene matches: 12. Germline loops: CDR1 LGHNA, CDR2 YSLEER. This chain's CDR3 is CASSQSLAGVGGEQFF. CDR3 nucleotides: TGCGCCAGCAGCCAGAGCTTAGCGGGGGTTGGTGGTGAGCAGTTCTTC.

V and J are TRBV7-2 and TRBJ2-2; TRBD1 matches at 9 bases. The CDR3 totals 15 residues. V lost 5 bases to trimming and J lost 5 bases; unmatched junction nucleotides: 6. Germline-derived CDR1 and CDR2 are SGHTA and FQGNSA. The DNA of the CDR3 is TGTGCCAGCAGCAAGGACAGGGGTTCAACCGGGGAGCTGTTTTTT. It is translated as CASSKDRGSTGELFF.

This clonotype was detected only a few times. The chain links TRBV12-3 or TRBV12-4 to TRBJ1-5, with unresolved D. The CDR3 is 13 amino acids. The V end lost 3 bases, the J end lost 2 bases, and 5 bases lay between the germline ends. The CDR3 bases are TGTGCCAGCAGTTTTAACGGCAATCAGCCCCAGCATTTT. Translated, it gives CASSFNGNQPQHF.

This clonotype turned up a few times. J is TRBJ2-3 and V is TRBV7-2, with TRBD2 as a possible D gene (6 bases). Trimming cost V 4 bases and J 6 bases, with 20 bases left between them. CDR3 length equals 16 residues. Germline CDR1 SGHTA, CDR2 FQGNSA. The CDR3 here is CASSSLGGMRADTQYF. CDR3 in DNA: TGTGCCAGCAGCTCGCTTGGAGGGATGCGGGCCGATACGCAGTATTTT.

The J gene is TRBJ2-3, the V gene TRBV18, with D possibly being TRBD2 (6 bases). Trimming cost V 4 bases and J 6 bases, with 14 bases left between them. CDR1 is KGHSH, CDR2 LQKENI, per germline. The CDR3 extends over 14 amino acids. CDR3 sequence: CASSRTTGYDTQYF. The CDR3 DNA reads as TGTGCCAGCTCACGGACTACCGGGTATGATACGCAGTATTTT.

This clonotype has just a few counts. This chain uses TRBV7-9 with TRBJ1-1; D unresolved. V was shortened by 6 bases and J by 1 base, with 9 bases between the two germline ends. CDR3 length: 13 amino acids. Germline CDR1 SEHNR, CDR2 FQNEAQ (reference sequence). The CDR3, as DNA: TGTGCCAGCAGACATGACGGGAACACTGAAGCTTTCTTT. As protein: CASRHDGNTEAFF.

In this sample, this clonotype turned up a few times. This chain connects TRBV4-1 to TRBJ2-5; D possibly uses TRBD1 or TRBD2 (5 bases each). The germline gives CDR1 MGHRA, CDR2 YSYEKL. V shed 2 bases and J shed 4 bases, with 11 bases lying between them. The CDR3 is made up of 14 amino acids. The CDR3 region is CASSQPGQAETQYF. CDR3 DNA: TGCGCCAGCAGCCAACCGGGGCAGGCAGAGACCCAGTACTTC.

V and J are TRBV11-2 and TRBJ2-1; possibly TRBD1 for D (5 bases). Germline CDR1 and CDR2: SGHAT and FQNNGV. V was shortened by 2 bases and J by 0 bases, with 17 bases between the two germline ends. This CDR3 comprises 18 residues. The DNA of the CDR3 is TGTGCCAGCAGCTTAAAGGCCCCCAGGGCAAGCTCCTACAATGAGCAGTTCTTC. It is translated as CASSLKAPRASSYNEQFF.

This chain joins TRBV28 and TRBJ2-5; D gene unclear. The ends were cut back, 6 bases at V and 5 bases at J, with 19 bases in the middle. The CDR3 spans 15 residues. Germline CDR1 reads MDHEN; CDR2 reads SYDVKM. The CDR3 region is CASSPVPPATETQYF. DNA of the CDR3: TGTGCCAGCAGCCCTGTCCCCCCGGCGACGGAGACCCAGTACTTC.

This clonotype was seen only a few times. The chain combines TRBV20-1 with TRBJ2-7; 11 bases map to TRBD2. The CDR3 has 15 amino acids. V was pared by 5 bases and J by 7 bases, with 13 bases of the junction left unmatched. Per the germline V gene, CDR1 is DFQATT and CDR2 is SNEGSKA (reference sequence). As DNA, the CDR3 is TGCAGTGCTCTTCGCCTAGCGGGGGGATGGGAAGAGCAGTACTTC. It codes for CSALRLAGGWEEQYF.

V is TRBV5-5 and J is TRBJ2-5, with a tentative D call TRBD2 (7 bases). Germline V gene sequence: CDR1 SGHKS, CDR2 YYEKEE (reference sequence). V shed 1 base and J shed 1 base, with 11 bases lying between them. The CDR3 has 15 residues. In DNA, the CDR3 is TGTGCCAGCAGCTTGCGGGGGGCACTCCAAGAGACCCAGTACTTC. As protein: CASSLRGALQETQYF.

In its sample, this clonotype was seen a few times. The V and J genes are TRBV7-2 and TRBJ2-3, with D possibly TRBD2 on 5 matching bases. V lost 6 bases, J lost 0 bases, and 10 bases lay in between. The germline gives CDR1 SGHTA, CDR2 FQGNSA. The CDR3 loop spans 14 amino acids. As DNA, the CDR3 is TGTGCCAGCAGGAGCCGGGGTAGCACAGATACGCAGTATTTT. Residues: CASRSRGSTDTQYF. The full variable domain, its missing parts supplied by reference TRBV7-2 and TRBJ2-3, is GAGVSQSPSNKVTEKGKDVELRCDPISGHTALYWYRQSLGQGLEFLIYFQGNSAPDKSGLPSDRFSAERTGGSVSTLTIQRTQQEDSAVYLCASRSRGSTDTQYFGPGTRLTVL.

This chain joins TRBV9 and TRBJ1-2, with D possibly being TRBD1 (6 bases). Germline CDR1 is SGDLS and CDR2 is YYNGEE. The CDR3 contains 14 residues. Trimming took 0 bases from V and 10 from J, leaving 16 bases between them. This chain's CDR3 is CASSVAGAMTDYTF. The CDR3 coding sequence is TGTGCCAGCAGCGTAGCAGGGGCTATGACTGACTACACCTTC.

This rearrangement joins TRBV12-3 or TRBV12-4 to TRBJ2-7, with TRBD2 as a possible D gene (6 bases). Trimming removed 3 bases at V and 2 bases at J, with 20 bases between. This CDR3 has 17 amino acids. This chain's CDR3 is CASSFGGSGSSTYEQYF. CDR3 bases: TGTGCCAGCAGTTTTGGGGGGTCTGGATCGTCGACCTACGAGCAGTACTTC.

This chain links TRBV12-5 with TRBJ2-2, with D hard to call. This CDR3 spans 16 amino acids. CDR1 and CDR2 (germline): LGHNT, FRNRAP. Deletions cut 3 bases from V and 6 bases from J, with 17 bases between. The DNA for the CDR3 is TGTGCTAGTGGTTTCCTATTGGAAACCCGGTCCGGGGAGCTGTTTTTT. Encoded protein: CASGFLLETRSGELFF. Variable domain in full (rest from reference TRBV12-5 and TRBJ2-2): DARVTQTPRHKVTEMGQEVTMRCQPILGHNTVFWYRQTMMQGLELLAYFRNRAPLDDSGMPKDRFSAEMPDATLATLKIQPSEPRDSAVYFCASGFLLETRSGELFFGEGSRLTVL.

The chain uses TRBV7-9 and TRBJ1-2; 9 nucleotides align to TRBD1. V shed 3 bases and J 4 bases; nucleotides not matched to a gene: 6. Germline V CDR1 and CDR2: SEHNR, FQNEAQ (reference sequence). CDR3 length: 15 residues. The CDR3 DNA follows: TGTGCCAGCAGCTTGAGCGGACAGGGGATCTATGGCTACACCTTC. Its protein is CASSLSGQGIYGYTF.